Each of the 8 T cell receptor beta chains below was sequenced from the same sample in a study of T cells after yellow fever vaccination. TCRdb re-called the 5' RACE reads through MiXCR, storing one row per CDR3 protein. This repertoire shows 250,000 to 400,000 distinct CDR3 sequences, approximately 4% found once; its top ten account for roughly 24%. Here the sequenced sample was PBMCs, taken 5 days after the yellow fever booster vaccination. Source of these receptors: a man between 18 and 29 years old who received the YFV17D yellow fever vaccine.

This clonotype was counted at least ten times. The J gene is TRBJ1-1, the V gene TRBV3-1; the D gene is possibly TRBD1 (5 bases). The germline V gene has CDR1 LGHDT and CDR2 YNNKEL (reference sequence). The CDR3 consists of 14 residues. V gave up 4 bases and J gave up 1 base, with 10 bases separating them. The DNA for the CDR3 is TGTGCCAGCAGCCGAGCAGGGACGAACACTGAAGCTTTCTTT. Its protein is CASSRAGTNTEAFF.

V usage is TRBV5-1 and J usage is TRBJ1-4; tentatively, D is TRBD1 (6 bases). Trimming cost V 1 base and J 0 bases, with 19 bases left between them. The CDR3 is 19 amino acids. Looked up from germline, CDR1 is SGHRS and CDR2 is YFSETQ. The CDR3 protein is CASSLSARGEDPTNEKLFF. The CDR3 bases are TGCGCCAGCAGCTTGTCGGCCAGGGGTGAGGATCCAACTAATGAAAAACTGTTTTTT. Based on the CDR3 plus reference TRBV5-1 and TRBJ1-4, the full variable domain is KAGVTQTPRYLIKTRGQQVTLSCSPISGHRSVSWYQQTPGQGLQFLFEYFSETQRNKGNFPGRFSGRQFSNSRSEMNVSTLELGDSALYLCASSLSARGEDPTNEKLFFGSGTQLSVL.

This clonotype was detected ten times or more. V usage is TRBV7-2 and J usage is TRBJ1-6; D perhaps matches TRBD1 (6 bases). The V and J ends lost 5 bases and 9 bases respectively, with 11 bases between them. This CDR3 region has 13 residues. Per germline, CDR1 SGHTA and CDR2 FQGNSA. Here the CDR3 DNA reads TGTGCCAGCAGCGTACAGGGTCCTTCACCCCTCCACTTT. As protein: CASSVQGPSPLHF.

This clonotype was seen only a few times. The chain is built from TRBV6-1 and TRBJ2-7; D unclear. The germline V gene has CDR1 MNHNS and CDR2 SASEGT. The CDR3 is made up of 12 amino acids. V was cut by 4 bases and J by 1 base, with 5 bases left in between. In nucleotides, the CDR3 is TGTGCCAGCAGTGGCCGATCCTACGAGCAGTACGTC. The encoded protein is CASSGRSYEQYV.

This clonotype showed up just a few times. The chain has TRBV20-1 and TRBJ1-5; D is unresolved. Trimming took off 7 bases at V and 6 bases at J, with 16 bases between the two ends. Germline values: CDR1 DFQATT, CDR2 SNEGSKA (reference sequence). There are 13 residues in the CDR3. The CDR3 DNA reads as TGCAGTGGTATGGAAAACTTGGGTCAGCCCCAGCATTTT. The encoded protein is CSGMENLGQPQHF.

In DNA, the CDR3 is TGTGCCAGCTCCTACGACGGACTCCTTTCCGGGGGGGCTTTCTTT. It is translated as CASSYDGLLSGGAFF. The chain couples TRBV12-3 or TRBV12-4 to TRBJ1-1; tentatively, D is TRBD1 (5 bases). The CDR3 contains 15 residues. Trimming shortened V by 8 bases and J by 11 bases, and 27 bases separated the two germline ends.

CDR3 DNA sequence: TGTGCCAGCAGCCGAAGCCAGGGGTATTACAATGAGCAGTTCTTC. It codes for CASSRSQGYYNEQFF. The rearrangement links TRBV7-9 to TRBJ2-1; D possibly corresponds to TRBD1 (6 bases). The CDR3 runs 15 residues. Germline V gene lookup returns CDR1 SEHNR and CDR2 FQNEAQ (reference sequence). The V and J ends lost 5 bases and 4 bases respectively, with 15 bases between them.

This clonotype has a handful of counts. This chain joins TRBV20-1 and TRBJ2-7; D unclear. Trimming shortened V by 3 bases and J by 0 bases, and 6 bases separated the two germline ends. CDR1 is DFQATT and CDR2 is SNEGSKA in the germline V gene (reference sequence). The CDR3 runs to 12 residues. The CDR3, as DNA: TGCAGTGCTAGTTCGGACTCCTACGAGCAGTACTTC. Protein sequence: CSASSDSYEQYF.